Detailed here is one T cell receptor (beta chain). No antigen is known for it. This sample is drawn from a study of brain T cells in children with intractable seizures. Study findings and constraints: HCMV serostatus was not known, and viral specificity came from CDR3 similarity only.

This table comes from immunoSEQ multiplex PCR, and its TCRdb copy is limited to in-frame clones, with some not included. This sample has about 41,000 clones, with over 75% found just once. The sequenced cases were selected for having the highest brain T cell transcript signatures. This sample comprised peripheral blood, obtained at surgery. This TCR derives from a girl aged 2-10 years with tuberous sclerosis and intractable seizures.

Written as DNA, the CDR3 is TGTGCCAGCAGTTATGCGGTACCTGCCGTCGCAGATACGCAGTATTTT. Translation: CASSYAVPAVADTQYF. The chain links TRBV6-5 to TRBJ2-3; D is undetermined. The germline V and J ends were trimmed by 3 bases and 4 bases, with 17 bases remaining between them. In germline, CDR1 is MNHEY, CDR2 SVGAGI. There are 16 residues in the CDR3.